Presented here are 6 T cell receptor beta chains from one specimen sequenced in a study of blood T cell repertoires in COVID-19. Profiled with immunoSEQ multiplex PCR; TCRdb holds only in-frame clones, not every one. Among approximately 500,000 clones listed, 80% to 90% were seen once. Sequencing was performed on peripheral blood. Receptor source: a human donor in a cohort sampled during active COVID-19.

Only one count was recorded for this clone. J is TRBJ2-2 and V is TRBV27; D not certain. Germline V gene data show CDR1 as MNHEY and CDR2 as SMNVEV (reference sequence). Trimming cost V 3 bases and J 3 bases, with 5 bases left between them. CDR3 length: 13 residues. The CDR3 sequence: CASSLRDTGELFF. For the CDR3, the DNA is TGTGCCAGCAGTTTGAGAGACACCGGGGAGCTGTTTTTT.

This chain uses TRBV19 with TRBJ1-2; TRBD1 matches 8 bases. CDR1 LNHDA and CDR2 SQIVND come from the germline V gene (reference sequence). V lost 3 bases, J lost 5 bases, and 8 bases stayed unmatched. This CDR3 is 15 amino acids long. DNA of the CDR3: TGTGCCAGTAGTATTGCACAGGGGGGAGTTTATGGCTACACCTTC. It translates to CASSIAQGGVYGYTF.

The rearrangement uses TRBV18 and TRBJ2-2; 7 nucleotides match TRBD2. Germline CDR1 and CDR2: KGHSH and LQKENI. Germline trimming cut 5 bases from V and 1 base from J; bases unmatched to any gene: 4. The CDR3 covers 15 residues. CDR3 sequence: CASSLAGLNTGELFF. CDR3 DNA: TGTGCCAGCTCATTAGCGGGCTTGAACACCGGGGAGCTGTTTTTT. The full variable domain, with the rest looked up from reference TRBV18 and TRBJ2-2, is NAGVMQNPRHLVRRRGQEARLRCSPMKGHSHVYWYRQLPEEGLKFMVYLQKENIIDESGMPKERFSAEFPKEGPSILRIQQVVRGDSAAYFCASSLAGLNTGELFFGEGSRLTVL.

This chain connects TRBV4-1 to TRBJ2-3; D call uncertain. Trimming pared 0 bases from V and 0 bases from J, leaving 10 bases between. CDR3 size: 16 residues. CDR1 and CDR2 from the germline V gene are MGHRA and YSYEKL. Here the CDR3 reads CASSQDSRPSTDTQYF. In DNA, the CDR3 is TGCGCCAGCAGCCAAGACTCGCGGCCTAGCACAGATACGCAGTATTTT.

This clone was seen only a few times. J is TRBJ1-6 and V is TRBV5-4; 8 bases match TRBD1. Per germline, CDR1 SGHNT and CDR2 YYREEE (reference sequence). Losses at the gene ends were 5 bases for V and 3 bases for J; bases not matched to a gene: 4. The CDR3 is made up of 15 amino acids. This chain's CDR3 is CASSLGQGYNSPLHF. The DNA for the CDR3 is TGTGCCAGCAGTCTCGGACAGGGCTATAATTCACCCCTCCACTTT.

The chain couples TRBV4-2 to TRBJ2-7, with 12 bases that match TRBD2. The V segment lost 4 bases and the J segment 7 bases; nucleotides outside the gene matches: 2. Germline V gene data show CDR1 as LGHNA and CDR2 as YNFKEQ. This CDR3 is 13 amino acids long. The CDR3 loop reads CASSRGLAGEQYF. DNA of the CDR3: TGTGCCAGCAGCCGCGGACTAGCGGGGGAGCAGTACTTC.